A selection of T cell receptor beta chains follows, all from one sample in a study of cytomegalovirus exposure and HLA in healthy donors. Produced via immunoSEQ multiplex PCR; TCRdb's table is partial and in-frame only. The sample lists 140,000 or so clones, over 60% occurring once. The sample taken for sequencing was PBMCs. Source of these receptors: a man aged 40-49 years in good health and CMV-seronegative. Both conserved end residues are part of each CDR3. The D gene is left open where the match is weak.

v_call: TRBV7-6
j_call: TRBJ1-3
d_call: -
cdr3_aa: CASSSPSTGNTIYF

v_call: TRBV25-1
j_call: TRBJ1-6
d_call: TRBD1
cdr3_aa: CASTGTGGSPLHF

v_call: TRBV9
j_call: TRBJ1-2
d_call: TRBD1
cdr3_aa: CASSVEEGAYGYTF

v_call: TRBV19
j_call: TRBJ2-7
d_call: TRBD2
cdr3_aa: CASSPLLAPHEQYF

v_call: TRBV7-3
j_call: TRBJ2-5
d_call: -
cdr3_aa: CASSLSVGGQETQYF

v_call: TRBV5-4
j_call: TRBJ2-2
d_call: TRBD2
cdr3_aa: CASTRGGRNTGELFF

v_call: TRBV5-6
j_call: TRBJ2-5
d_call: -
cdr3_aa: CASSLGGGATQYF

v_call: TRBV19
j_call: TRBJ1-2
d_call: -
cdr3_aa: CASRPDRPYGYTF

v_call: TRBV6-1
j_call: TRBJ2-4
d_call: -
cdr3_aa: CASSEAGTLLNIQYF

v_call: TRBV6-1
j_call: TRBJ2-4
d_call: TRBD1
cdr3_aa: CASLEAGGWNSQYF

v_call: TRBV7-2
j_call: TRBJ2-5
d_call: -
cdr3_aa: CASSLGFPGWETQYF

v_call: TRBV5-4
j_call: -
d_call: -
cdr3_aa: CASSIPQGGGYEQYF

v_call: TRBV4-1
j_call: TRBJ1-2
d_call: -
cdr3_aa: CASSQVQGIDYGYTF

v_call: TRBV30
j_call: TRBJ2-3
d_call: TRBD2
cdr3_aa: CAWSRGTSGSLDTQYF

v_call: TRBV27
j_call: TRBJ2-1
d_call: TRBD2
cdr3_aa: CASSLGAGGPRNEQFF

v_call: TRBV10-3
j_call: TRBJ2-3
d_call: -
cdr3_aa: CALRGGNTDTQYF

v_call: TRBV11-3
j_call: TRBJ1-1
d_call: -
cdr3_aa: CASSLQGRNTEAFF

v_call: TRBV11-3
j_call: TRBJ1-5
d_call: TRBD1
cdr3_aa: CASSSRDRGYNQPQHF